The text below deals with one T cell receptor beta chain. What this receptor recognizes is not known. Per-nucleotide qualities are absent, and no much larger clonotype sits a single base away. This sample was taken from a study of CD8 T cells in Susac syndrome (dated by TCRdb to between 2018 and 2021). The study in broad terms: Whether CD8+ T cell activation and differentiation in Susac syndrome was antigen driven was tested using repertoire sequencing. Clonality of the CD8+ T cell repertoire was compared between more than 10 healthy donors, approximately 14 Susac syndrome patients and under 16 multiple sclerosis patients. What the work shows at the level of the full study, not this receptor alone: The number of individuals in the TCR sequencing and HLA analysis was recognized as being relatively small.

High-throughput TCR beta sequencing profiled peripheral blood CD8+ and CD4+ T cells from healthy donors, Susac syndrome patients and multiple sclerosis patients. The multiple sclerosis controls were treatment-naive patients whose relapsing-remitting disease, either stable or active, fulfilled the revised McDonald criteria. CD8+ TEMRA cells were enriched by FACS, while bulk CD8+ and CD4+ T cells were purified by magnetic negative isolation. Blood was drawn into EDTA tubes, processed within 24 hours, and PBMCs were isolated by density gradient centrifugation. PBMCs intended for TCR sequencing were cryopreserved in liquid nitrogen and thawed later in a water bath at 37 degrees C. The sorted or isolated CD4+, CD8+ and CD8+ TEMRA cells had a purity of 90% or higher. RNA was extracted using the RNeasy kit, and about 0.5 to 1 microgram was reverse transcribed with random hexamers. The immunoSEQ multiplex PCR assay, covering 54 Vbeta and 13 Jbeta segments, was used to amplify TCR beta CDR3 regions. PCR amplification bias was corrected using a synthetic template baseline for primer optimization and computational correction. The paper's processing steps were these. Reads were annotated to V, D and J genes according to IMGT and were analyzed with immunoSEQ Analyzer, with only productive sequences retained. Clonality was calculated as one minus the Shannon entropy normalized by log2 of the number of productive unique sequences. Public and private clones were assessed among the 100 most prevalent clones of each patient and control. Clones were defined as Susac-specific when absent from the healthy and MS cohorts, from 1052 published viral clones and from other ImmuneACCESS disease sequences. TCRdb cleaned the public reads at Q25 with fastp, built clones with MiXCR and kept in-frame beta chains. Rows with one shared CDR3 protein collapse into an entry with the most common genes and DNA. TCRdb, rather than the study authors, made the V and J calls. This sample comprises around 270,000 distinct CDR3 sequences, 85% of them detected only once. The ten largest make up around 0.2% of the sample.

The sequenced sample was CD8+ T cells from PBMCs. The clonotype originates from a human donor with multiple sclerosis.

CDR3 sequence: CASSEVTGGPDTQYF. The nucleotides are TGTGCCAGCAGCGAGGTAACGGGAGGCCCAGATACGCAGTATTTT. Rearrangement joined TRBV9 to TRBJ2-3; a stretch of 7 junction bases matches TRBD2. From V the trimming removes 3 bases and from J it removes 4 bases, while the gene matches leave 8 bases of the junction unaccounted for. As encoded in the germline V gene, CDR1 is SGDLS while CDR2 is YYNGEE. CDR3 length: 15 amino acids, cysteine to phenylalanine. The sequence is cut down to CDR3 DNA, 45 bases in frame from base 1.